This T cell receptor (beta chain) was retrieved from a study of blood T cell repertoires in COVID-19. Method: immunoSEQ multiplex PCR; TCRdb's copy keeps in-frame clones and lacks some. Of roughly 250,000 clones detected, roughly 90% appear once; the ten largest clones hold about 6.9%. There are 13 residues in the CDR3. V shed 6 bases and J 5 bases; nucleotides not matched to a gene: 2. Germline values: CDR1 ENHRY, CDR2 SYGVKD. Living in roughly 23 US areas, the participants were between roughly 18 and 90 years of age. Self-reported history from a screening survey and questionnaire set each donor's cohort.

The sequenced material came from PBMCs or T cells enriched from blood (not recorded which). This sequence was found in a woman in her 30s with acute COVID-19. V is TRBV10-3 and J is TRBJ2-4, with 9 positions matching TRBD2. CDR3 nucleotide sequence: TGTGCCATCAGCCCTAGCGGGGAAAACATTCAGTACTTC. This gives the protein CAISPSGENIQYF.